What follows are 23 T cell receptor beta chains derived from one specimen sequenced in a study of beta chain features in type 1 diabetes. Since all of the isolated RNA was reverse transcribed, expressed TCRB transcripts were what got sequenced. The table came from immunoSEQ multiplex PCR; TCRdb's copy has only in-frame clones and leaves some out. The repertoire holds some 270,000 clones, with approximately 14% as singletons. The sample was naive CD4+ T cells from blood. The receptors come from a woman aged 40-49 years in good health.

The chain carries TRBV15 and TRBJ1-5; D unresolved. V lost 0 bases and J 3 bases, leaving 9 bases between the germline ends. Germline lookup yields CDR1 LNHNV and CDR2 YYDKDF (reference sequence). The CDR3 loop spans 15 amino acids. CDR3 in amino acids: CATSREAVPNQPQHF. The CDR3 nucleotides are TGTGCCACCAGCAGAGAGGCAGTACCCAATCAGCCCCAGCATTTT. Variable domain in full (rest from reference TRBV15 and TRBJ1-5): DAMVIQNPRYQVTQFGKPVTLSCSQTLNHNVMYWYQQKSSQAPKLLFHYYDKDFNNEADTPDNFQSRRPNTSFCFLDIRSPGLGDTAMYLCATSREAVPNQPQHFGDGTRLSIL.

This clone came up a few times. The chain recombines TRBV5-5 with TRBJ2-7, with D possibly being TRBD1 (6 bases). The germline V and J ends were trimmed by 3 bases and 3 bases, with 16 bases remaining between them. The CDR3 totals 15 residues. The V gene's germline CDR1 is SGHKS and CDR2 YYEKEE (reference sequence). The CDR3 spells CASSWTSDRSYEQYF. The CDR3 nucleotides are TGTGCCAGCAGCTGGACGTCTGACAGGAGCTACGAGCAGTACTTC.

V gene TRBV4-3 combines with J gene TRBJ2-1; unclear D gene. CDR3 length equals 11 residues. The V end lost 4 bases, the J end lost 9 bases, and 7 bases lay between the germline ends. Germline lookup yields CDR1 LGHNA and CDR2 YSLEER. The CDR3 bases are TGCGCCAGCAGCCTTGGGCCTGAGCAGTTCTTC. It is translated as CASSLGPEQFF.

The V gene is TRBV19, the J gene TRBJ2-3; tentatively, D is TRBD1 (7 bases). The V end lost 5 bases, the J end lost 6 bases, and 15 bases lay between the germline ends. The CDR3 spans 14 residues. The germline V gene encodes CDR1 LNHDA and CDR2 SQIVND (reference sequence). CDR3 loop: CASSVEQGRDTQYF. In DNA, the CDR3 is TGTGCCAGTAGTGTCGAACAGGGGAGGGATACGCAGTATTTT.

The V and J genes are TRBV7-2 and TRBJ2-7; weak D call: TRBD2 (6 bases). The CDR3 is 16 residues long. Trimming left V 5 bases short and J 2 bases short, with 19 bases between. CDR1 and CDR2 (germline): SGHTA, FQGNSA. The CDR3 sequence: CASSPMGGEPTYEQYF. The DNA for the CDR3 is TGTGCCAGCAGCCCAATGGGCGGGGAGCCTACCTACGAGCAGTACTTC.

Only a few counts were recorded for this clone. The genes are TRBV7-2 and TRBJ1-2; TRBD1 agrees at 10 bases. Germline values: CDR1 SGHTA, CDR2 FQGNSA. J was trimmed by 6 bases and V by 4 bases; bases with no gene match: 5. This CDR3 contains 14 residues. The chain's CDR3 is CASSSRQGANGYTF. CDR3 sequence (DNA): TGTGCCAGCAGCTCCCGACAGGGGGCCAATGGCTACACCTTC.

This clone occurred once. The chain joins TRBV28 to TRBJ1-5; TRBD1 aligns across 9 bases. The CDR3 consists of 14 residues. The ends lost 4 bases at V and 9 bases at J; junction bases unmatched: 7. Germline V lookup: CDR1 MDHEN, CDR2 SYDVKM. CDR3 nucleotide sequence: TGTGCCAGCAGTTACCGGGACAGGGAATGGCCCCAGCATTTT. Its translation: CASSYRDREWPQHF.

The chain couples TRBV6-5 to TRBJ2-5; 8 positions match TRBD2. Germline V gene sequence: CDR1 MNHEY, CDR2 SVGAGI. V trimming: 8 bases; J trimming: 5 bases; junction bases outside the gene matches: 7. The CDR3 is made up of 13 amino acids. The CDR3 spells CASSRGAWETQYF. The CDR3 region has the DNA TGTGCCAGCTCGCGGGGGGCGTGGGAGACCCAGTACTTC.

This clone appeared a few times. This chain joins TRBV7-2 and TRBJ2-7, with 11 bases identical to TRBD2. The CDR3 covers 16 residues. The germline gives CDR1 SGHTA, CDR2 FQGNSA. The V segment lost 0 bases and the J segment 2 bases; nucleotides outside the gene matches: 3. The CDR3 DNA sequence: TGTGCCAGCAGCTTAGCTAGCGGGGGGGCCGCCTACGAGCAGTACTTC. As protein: CASSLASGGAAYEQYF.

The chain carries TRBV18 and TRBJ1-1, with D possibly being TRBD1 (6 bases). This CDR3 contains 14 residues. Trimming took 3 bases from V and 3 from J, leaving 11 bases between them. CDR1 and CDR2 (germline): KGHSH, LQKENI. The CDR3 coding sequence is TGTGCCAGCTCACCGAGGACAGAACACACTGAAGCTTTCTTT. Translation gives CASSPRTEHTEAFF.

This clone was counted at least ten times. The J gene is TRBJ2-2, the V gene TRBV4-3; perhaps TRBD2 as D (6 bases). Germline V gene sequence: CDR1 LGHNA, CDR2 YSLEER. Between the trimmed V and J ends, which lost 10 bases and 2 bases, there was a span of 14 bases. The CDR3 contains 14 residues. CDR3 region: CATRIAANTGELFF. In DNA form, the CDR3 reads TGCGCCACCCGAATAGCGGCCAACACCGGGGAGCTGTTTTTT.

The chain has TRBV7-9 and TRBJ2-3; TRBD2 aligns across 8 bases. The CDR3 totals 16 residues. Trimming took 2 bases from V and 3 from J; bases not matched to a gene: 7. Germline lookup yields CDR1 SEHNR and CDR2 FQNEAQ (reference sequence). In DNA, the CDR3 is TGTGCCAGCAGCTTACTTGTGGGCGGGGGGACAGATACGCAGTATTTT. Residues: CASSLLVGGGTDTQYF.

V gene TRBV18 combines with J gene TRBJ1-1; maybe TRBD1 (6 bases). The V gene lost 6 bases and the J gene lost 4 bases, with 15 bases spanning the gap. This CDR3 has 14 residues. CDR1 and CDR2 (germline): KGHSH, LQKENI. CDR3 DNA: TGTGCCAGCTCGTCAAGCCAGGGGCCCACTGAAGCTTTCTTT. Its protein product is CASSSSQGPTEAFF.

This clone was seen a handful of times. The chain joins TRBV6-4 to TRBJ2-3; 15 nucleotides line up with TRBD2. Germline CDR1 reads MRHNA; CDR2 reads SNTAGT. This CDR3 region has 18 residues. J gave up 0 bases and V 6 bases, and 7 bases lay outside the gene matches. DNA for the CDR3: TGTGCCAGCAGCAGGACTAGCGGGGGGGCCGGTAGCACAGATACGCAGTATTTT. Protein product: CASSRTSGGAGSTDTQYF.

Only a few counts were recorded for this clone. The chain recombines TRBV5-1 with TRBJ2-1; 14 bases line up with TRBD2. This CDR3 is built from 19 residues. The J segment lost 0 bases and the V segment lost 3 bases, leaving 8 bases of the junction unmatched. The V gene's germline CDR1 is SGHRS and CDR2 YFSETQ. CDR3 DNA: TGCGCCAGCAGCTCAGGACTAGCGGGGGGCATTAGCTCCTACAATGAGCAGTTCTTC. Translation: CASSSGLAGGISSYNEQFF.

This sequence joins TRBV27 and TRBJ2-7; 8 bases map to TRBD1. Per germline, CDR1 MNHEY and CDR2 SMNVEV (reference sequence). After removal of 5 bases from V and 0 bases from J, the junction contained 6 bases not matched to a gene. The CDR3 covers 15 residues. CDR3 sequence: CASSRDRISSYEQYF. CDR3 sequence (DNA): TGTGCCAGCAGTCGGGACAGGATAAGCTCCTACGAGCAGTACTTC.

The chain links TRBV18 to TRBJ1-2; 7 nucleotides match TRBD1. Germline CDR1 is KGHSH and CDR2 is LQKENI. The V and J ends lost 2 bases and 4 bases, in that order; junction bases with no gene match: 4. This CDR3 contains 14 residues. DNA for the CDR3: TGTGCCAGCTCACCATCAGGGACAGCCTATGGCTACACCTTC. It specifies CASSPSGTAYGYTF.

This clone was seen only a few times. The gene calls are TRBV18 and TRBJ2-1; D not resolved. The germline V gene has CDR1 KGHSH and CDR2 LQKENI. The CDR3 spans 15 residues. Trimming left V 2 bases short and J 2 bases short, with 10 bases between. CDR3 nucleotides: TGTGCCAGCTCACCAGCAGTCTTACCCTACAATGAGCAGTTCTTC. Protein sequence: CASSPAVLPYNEQFF.

CDR3 DNA sequence: TGTGCCAGCAGCTCCCCACCACTCAGGGGGCGGAACACTGAAGCTTTCTTT. As protein: CASSSPPLRGRNTEAFF. The genes are TRBV7-2 and TRBJ1-1; 8 bases match TRBD1. Trimming at V came to 4 bases and at J to 1 base, leaving 11 bases not matched to a gene. The CDR3 runs to 17 residues. The germline V gene encodes CDR1 SGHTA and CDR2 FQGNSA.

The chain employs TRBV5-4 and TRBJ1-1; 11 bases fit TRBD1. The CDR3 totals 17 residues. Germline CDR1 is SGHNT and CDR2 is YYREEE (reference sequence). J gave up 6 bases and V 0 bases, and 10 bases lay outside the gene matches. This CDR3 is CASSLDPGQGAIAEAFF. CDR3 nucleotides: TGTGCCAGCAGCTTGGATCCCGGACAGGGGGCGATCGCTGAAGCTTTCTTT.

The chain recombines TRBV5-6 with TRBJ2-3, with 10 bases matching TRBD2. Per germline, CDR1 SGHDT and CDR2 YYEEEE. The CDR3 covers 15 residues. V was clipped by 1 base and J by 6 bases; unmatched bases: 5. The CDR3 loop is CASSLYSGGTDTQYF. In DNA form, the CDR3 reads TGTGCCAGCAGCTTGTATAGCGGGGGGACGGATACGCAGTATTTT.

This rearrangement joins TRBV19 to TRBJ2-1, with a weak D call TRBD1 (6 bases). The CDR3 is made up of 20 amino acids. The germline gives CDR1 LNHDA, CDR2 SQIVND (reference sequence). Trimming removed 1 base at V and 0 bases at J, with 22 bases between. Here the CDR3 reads CASSIARWGLAHSSYNEQFF. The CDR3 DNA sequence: TGTGCCAGTAGTATAGCTCGGTGGGGGCTAGCCCACAGCTCCTACAATGAGCAGTTCTTC.

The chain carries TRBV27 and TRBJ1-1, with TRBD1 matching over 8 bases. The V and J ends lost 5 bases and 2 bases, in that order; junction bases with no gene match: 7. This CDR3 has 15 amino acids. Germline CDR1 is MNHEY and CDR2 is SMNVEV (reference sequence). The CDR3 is CASSDGTGSNTEAFF. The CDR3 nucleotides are TGTGCCAGCAGTGACGGGACAGGTTCCAACACTGAAGCTTTCTTT.